This TCR beta chain was recorded in a study of PD-1 blockade in classical Hodgkin lymphoma. Comments on this clone: Its antigen remains unidentified.

The germline gives CDR1 MNHNS, CDR2 SASEGT. V was clipped by 2 bases and J by 0 bases, with 10 bases between them. This CDR3 has 15 amino acids. Time point meaning: cycle 4 day 1 (C4D1), after six to seven weeks of nivolumab. Relapse was seen in all patients after autologous stem cell transplantation, and brentuximab vedotin exposure was variable. Thawed PBMCs were subjected to magnetic negative selection, which yielded isolated CD8+ T cells. Sequenced by immunoSEQ multiplex PCR; TCRdb stores in-frame clones only, minus some. Among about 20,000 clones listed, approximately 84% were seen once. Whole-study findings and limits: Newly diagnosed patients were reported to exhibit reduced baseline TCR diversity relative to healthy donors. Researchers reported that CD4+ TCR diversity, though not CD8+, rose significantly by C4D1. Baseline diversity was lower in partial responders and progressors than complete responders.

The chain links TRBV6-1 to TRBJ1-1; D might be TRBD1 (5 bases). The sample in question was CD8+ T cells from blood, obtained before the fourth cycle of nivolumab. This receptor was taken from a human donor with classical Hodgkin lymphoma. This chain's CDR3 is CASSERGSMNTEAFF. CDR3 DNA sequence: TGTGCCAGCAGTGAAAGGGGCTCTATGAACACTGAAGCTTTCTTT.